This passage covers 17 T cell receptor beta chains from one sample sequenced in a study of T cell repertoires in cytomegalovirus infection. Each CDR3 protein is one row after TCRdb ran MiXCR on the reads. The sample lists 900,000 to 950,000 distinct CDR3 sequences; less than 40% were seen once. Their recognized antigens are unknown. The specimen comprised cultured CD8+ T cells from PBMCs, sampled from culture after CMV antigen stimulation. These receptors all come from a human donor in good health (CMV status not recorded). Some clones in this sample may be carry-over from other donors' samples.

V is TRBV28 and J is TRBJ2-7, with D possibly TRBD1 on 6 matching bases. V was clipped by 7 bases and J by 6 bases, with 16 bases between them. The CDR3 covers 13 residues. Germline V gives CDR1 MDHEN, CDR2 SYDVKM. CDR3 protein: CASTYRAGSEQYV. The CDR3 bases are TGTGCCAGCACGTACAGGGCAGGGAGCGAGCAGTACGTC.

V is TRBV19 and J is TRBJ1-5; 7 bases line up with TRBD1. Germline V lookup: CDR1 LNHDA, CDR2 SQIVND (reference sequence). The CDR3 covers 16 residues. Losses at the gene ends were 3 bases for V and 3 bases for J; bases not matched to a gene: 8. CDR3 DNA: TGTGCCAGTAGTATGTTGAGGGGGCTAGACAATCAGCCCCAGCATTTT. Encoded protein: CASSMLRGLDNQPQHF.

This clonotype was seen more than once but under ten times. The J gene is TRBJ1-6, the V gene TRBV6-2 or TRBV6-3; no clear D gene. V was pared by 7 bases and J by 0 bases, with 13 bases between. The CDR3 spans 16 residues. Germline assignment: CDR1 MNHEY and CDR2 SVGEGT. Written as DNA, the CDR3 is TGTGCCAGCAAAGTCGGACTCAGCTCCTATAATTCACCCCTCCACTTT. Its protein product is CASKVGLSSYNSPLHF.

CDR3 region: CASSLTTGYYADTQYF. The CDR3 DNA reads TGTGCCAGCAGTTTAACGACAGGGTATTATGCAGATACGCAGTATTTT. V gene TRBV27 combines with J gene TRBJ2-3, with 7 bases identical to TRBD1. Germline V gives CDR1 MNHEY, CDR2 SMNVEV (reference sequence). This CDR3 region has 16 residues. V trimming: 2 bases; J trimming: 4 bases; junction bases outside the gene matches: 9.

V and J are TRBV19 and TRBJ1-1; D is unresolved. The V and J ends lost 3 bases and 0 bases respectively, with 5 bases between them. The CDR3 has 13 amino acids. Germline V CDR1 and CDR2: LNHDA, SQIVND (reference sequence). The CDR3 DNA follows: TGTGCCAGTAGTATCCATATGAACACTGAAGCTTTCTTT. The encoded protein is CASSIHMNTEAFF.

The chain has TRBV7-6 and TRBJ2-7; 7 positions match TRBD1. In germline, CDR1 is SGHVS, CDR2 FNYEAQ. The CDR3 is made up of 14 amino acids. With V trimmed by 5 bases and J by 1 base, 5 bases remained unmatched. CDR3 amino acids: CASSAKGQSYEQYV. CDR3 sequence (DNA): TGTGCCAGCAGCGCAAAGGGACAGTCCTACGAGCAGTACGTC.

The V gene is TRBV7-6, the J gene TRBJ2-7; D is possibly TRBD1 (6 bases). V was shortened by 5 bases and J by 0 bases, with 14 bases between the two germline ends. CDR3 length: 15 amino acids. The V gene's germline CDR1 is SGHVS and CDR2 FNYEAQ. The CDR3 protein is CASSIRTDTSYEQYF. The CDR3 DNA sequence: TGTGCCAGCAGCATAAGGACAGACACCTCCTACGAGCAGTACTTC.

The CDR3 sequence: CSAAETGSSTDTQYF. The CDR3 DNA is TGCAGCGCCGCTGAAACAGGGTCCAGCACAGATACGCAGTATTTT. This chain connects TRBV29-1 to TRBJ2-3; a possible D gene is TRBD1 (6 bases). The germline V gene has CDR1 SQVTM and CDR2 ANQGSEA. The CDR3 runs 15 residues. Between the trimmed V and J ends, which lost 7 bases and 0 bases, there was a span of 17 bases.

This sequence joins TRBV7-9 and TRBJ2-2; tentatively, D is TRBD1 or TRBD2 (6 bases each). This CDR3 region has 15 residues. Germline V gene lookup returns CDR1 SEHNR and CDR2 FQNEAQ (reference sequence). Trimming took off 10 bases at V and 2 bases at J, with 17 bases between the two ends. Here the CDR3 reads CAIPGGRLNTGELFF. As DNA, the CDR3 is TGTGCCATCCCCGGGGGCCGGCTCAACACCGGGGAGCTGTTTTTT.

The J gene is TRBJ2-3, the V gene TRBV28; 14 nucleotides align to TRBD2. Germline V gene data show CDR1 as MDHEN and CDR2 as SYDVKM. The CDR3 loop spans 16 amino acids. The trim removed 6 bases at V and 5 bases at J, leaving 7 bases unmatched. The CDR3 loop reads CASSLRTSGGIDTQYF. DNA of the CDR3: TGTGCCAGCAGCCTTCGGACTAGCGGGGGGATAGATACGCAGTATTTT.

This clonotype occurred a few times. CDR3 residues: CASSFAGGYGYTF. CDR3 nucleotides: TGTGCCAGCAGCTTCGCAGGGGGCTATGGCTACACCTTC. The V gene is TRBV7-2, the J gene TRBJ1-2; 7 bases align to TRBD1. Per germline, CDR1 SGHTA and CDR2 FQGNSA. The CDR3 extends over 13 amino acids. Losses at the gene ends were 3 bases for V and 4 bases for J; bases not matched to a gene: 2.

The J gene is TRBJ1-5, the V gene TRBV10-3; D unclear. The germline V gene encodes CDR1 ENHRY and CDR2 SYGVKD. Trimming shortened V by 0 bases and J by 2 bases, and 5 bases separated the two germline ends. The CDR3 contains 14 residues. For the CDR3, the DNA is TGTGCCATCAGTGAGTCTTTGGGCAATCAGCCCCAGCATTTT. It yields the protein CAISESLGNQPQHF.

This clonotype was detected ten times or more. The rearrangement joins TRBV7-2 to TRBJ2-3, with D perhaps matching TRBD1 (6 bases). CDR3 length: 16 residues. V shed 3 bases and J shed 0 bases, with 13 bases lying between them. Per the germline V gene, CDR1 is SGHTA and CDR2 is FQGNSA. CDR3 nucleotides: TGTGCCAGCAGCTTGGTAACAGGGATAAGCACAGATACGCAGTATTTT. Its translation is CASSLVTGISTDTQYF.

This clonotype was found a few times. The gene calls are TRBV19 and TRBJ2-5; no definite D call. Trimming cost V 6 bases and J 0 bases, with 11 bases left between them. The CDR3 is 14 amino acids. CDR1 is LNHDA and CDR2 is SQIVND in the germline V gene (reference sequence). This chain's CDR3 is CASSPSWDQETQYF. For the CDR3, the DNA is TGTGCCAGTAGCCCCTCCTGGGACCAAGAGACCCAGTACTTC.

The rearrangement links TRBV5-1 to TRBJ2-7; D is perhaps TRBD1 (7 bases). The CDR3 sequence is 14 residues long. V was pared by 3 bases and J by 3 bases, with 13 bases between. The germline CDR1 and CDR2 sequences are SGHRS and YFSETQ. The CDR3 DNA reads TGCGCCAGCAGCTGGGGGGACAGAAACTACGAGCAGTACTTC. It yields the protein CASSWGDRNYEQYF.

About this clonotype itself: A much more abundant neighbour one base away suggests this may be a read error. The chain has TRBV28 and TRBJ2-3; TRBD2 matches 13 bases. CDR1 MDHEN and CDR2 SYDVKM come from the germline V gene. Trimming removed 6 bases from V and 2 bases from J; junction bases left unmatched: 8. There are 17 residues in the CDR3. The CDR3 DNA sequence: TGTGCCAGCAGGTTTTCCGGGACTAGCGGGGCCACAGATACGCAGTATTTT. It translates to CASRFSGTSGATDTQYF.

This sequence joins TRBV13 and TRBJ2-1; no reliable D call. Trimming shortened V by 0 bases and J by 1 base, and 13 bases separated the two germline ends. The CDR3 spans 17 residues. Germline lookup yields CDR1 PRHDT and CDR2 FYEKMQ (reference sequence). CDR3: CASSLGLAELSYNEQFF. The CDR3 nucleotides are TGTGCCAGCAGCTTAGGCCTGGCAGAGCTATCCTACAATGAGCAGTTCTTC.